A selection of T cell receptor beta chains follows, all from one sample in a study of T cells in Graves' hyperthyroidism and ophthalmopathy. TCRdb processed the multiplex PCR reads anew with MiXCR; each CDR3 protein has one entry. The sample has approximately 870,000 distinct CDR3 sequences; around 39% are singletons. The sequenced material came from blood. The receptors come from a man aged 18-30 years with Graves' hyperthyroidism. Each CDR3 is given with its conserved first and last residue. Clone size is not always given. Where it is, it says once, few, many or a class for expanded clones.

V: TRBV2
size: many
CDR3: CASSELGYEQYF

V: TRBV29-1
size: NA
CDR3: CSVLDRAGSTIYF

V: TRBV4-3
size: NA
CDR3: CASSQSETLSYEQYF

V: TRBV29-1
size: many
CDR3: CSVESPKRADEQYF

V: TRBV11-2
size: NA
CDR3: CASSLGALAGGRETQYF

V: TRBV6-1
size: few
CDR3: CASLRQGGSPLHF

V: TRBV20-1
size: NA
CDR3: CSAQREGRLLYEQYF

V: TRBV4-3
size: NA
CDR3: CASSQGGTGARKLFF

V: TRBV20-1
size: NA
CDR3: CSASRLAGGLIETQYF

V: TRBV4-1
size: once
CDR3: CASSPATGRLQETQYF

V: TRBV29-1
size: NA
CDR3: CSGGDLAQYF